The rows below give T cell receptor beta chains drawn from one sample of a study of blood T cell repertoires in COVID-19. The method was immunoSEQ multiplex PCR; TCRdb's version includes in-frame clones alone and lacks a portion of them. This table has 120,000 to 150,000 clones, around 80% appearing once. Sequencing was performed on peripheral blood. The receptors stem from a man between 60 and 75 years old with acute or convalescent COVID-19. The CDR3 runs from the conserved cysteine through the conserved F or W. The order of the fields is D gene, J gene, clone size, V gene, CDR3 DNA, CDR3 protein. D genes are given only for firm matches. Where a row states a size, it is once, few, many or the class of an expanded clone; other rows omit it.

D gene: TRBD1; J gene: TRBJ1-6; clone size: .; V gene: TRBV6-5; CDR3 DNA: TGTGCCAGCAGGACCACGACAGGGAATAATTCACCCCTCCACTTT; CDR3 protein: CASRTTTGNNSPLHF
D gene: .; J gene: TRBJ2-7; clone size: .; V gene: TRBV20-1; CDR3 DNA: TGCAGTGCTAGTGCAGGTCCCGAGCAGTACTTC; CDR3 protein: CSASAGPEQYF
D gene: TRBD2; J gene: TRBJ2-3; clone size: .; V gene: TRBV6-5; CDR3 DNA: TGTGCCAGCAGGGGCGGGAGCTCAGATACGCAGTATTTT; CDR3 protein: CASRGGSSDTQYF
D gene: .; J gene: TRBJ1-3; clone size: .; V gene: TRBV19; CDR3 DNA: TGTGCCAGTAGTTTTCATGAAGGAGGCGTATCTGGAAACACCATATATTTT; CDR3 protein: CASSFHEGGVSGNTIYF
D gene: .; J gene: TRBJ1-1; clone size: .; V gene: TRBV28; CDR3 DNA: TGTGCCAGCAGTCCCGCCGGGGGGGCGCTAAACACTGAAGCTTTCTTT; CDR3 protein: CASSPAGGALNTEAFF
D gene: .; J gene: TRBJ1-1; clone size: .; V gene: TRBV2; CDR3 DNA: TGTGCCAGCAGTCGTCAGGGAATGCTTGAAGCTTTCTTT; CDR3 protein: CASSRQGMLEAFF
D gene: .; J gene: TRBJ1-3; clone size: .; V gene: TRBV4-1; CDR3 DNA: TGCGCCAGCAGCCAAGACGGGGGAAGATACACCATATATTTT; CDR3 protein: CASSQDGGRYTIYF
D gene: TRBD2; J gene: TRBJ2-3; clone size: .; V gene: TRBV6-5; CDR3 DNA: TGTGCCAGCAATCACGGGACTAGCTTAACAGATACGCAGTATTTT; CDR3 protein: CASNHGTSLTDTQYF
D gene: .; J gene: TRBJ1-2; clone size: .; V gene: TRBV9; CDR3 DNA: TGTGCCAGCAGCCAAGACCTCAGGAGGAACTATGGCTACACCTTC; CDR3 protein: CASSQDLRRNYGYTF
D gene: .; J gene: TRBJ1-1; clone size: .; V gene: TRBV6-5; CDR3 DNA: TGTGCCAGCAGTTCCGCTGAGAGGGAAGCTTTCTTT; CDR3 protein: CASSSAEREAFF
D gene: TRBD1; J gene: TRBJ2-5; clone size: .; V gene: TRBV5-1; CDR3 DNA: TGCGCCAGCAGCTTAGGACCCTCCGACAGGGGAGAGACCCAGTACTTC; CDR3 protein: CASSLGPSDRGETQYF
D gene: .; J gene: TRBJ1-2; clone size: .; V gene: TRBV19; CDR3 DNA: TGTGCCAGTAGCCTACAGGGTACCTTCTATGGCTACACCTTC; CDR3 protein: CASSLQGTFYGYTF
D gene: .; J gene: TRBJ1-5; clone size: .; V gene: TRBV3-1/TRBV3-2; CDR3 DNA: TGTGCCAGCAGCCGACGGACCGGGGGTTCGCCCCAGCATTTT; CDR3 protein: CASSRRTGGSPQHF
D gene: TRBD2; J gene: TRBJ2-5; clone size: .; V gene: TRBV3-1/TRBV3-2; CDR3 DNA: TGTGCCAGCAGCCAAGGACTAGCGGGAGGGAGAGAGACCCAGTACTTC; CDR3 protein: CASSQGLAGGRETQYF
D gene: TRBD2; J gene: TRBJ2-1; clone size: .; V gene: TRBV19; CDR3 DNA: TGTGCCAGTAGTGGGCTAGCGGCCGGCATTAATGAGCAGTTCTTC; CDR3 protein: CASSGLAAGINEQFF
D gene: TRBD2; J gene: TRBJ2-1; clone size: .; V gene: TRBV7-2; CDR3 DNA: TGTGCCAGCAGCCCCCGGACTAGCGGGAGGTTCGATGAGCAGTTCTTC; CDR3 protein: CASSPRTSGRFDEQFF
D gene: .; J gene: TRBJ1-2; clone size: .; V gene: TRBV27; CDR3 DNA: TGTGCCAGTAAAGAAGGGACACTATCGAGTGGCTACACCTTC; CDR3 protein: CASKEGTLSSGYTF
D gene: .; J gene: TRBJ2-1; clone size: .; V gene: TRBV9; CDR3 DNA: TGTGCCAGCAGCGTAGTAATCGACAATGAGCAGTTCTTC; CDR3 protein: CASSVVIDNEQFF
D gene: TRBD1; J gene: TRBJ1-5; clone size: .; V gene: TRBV4-2; CDR3 DNA: TGTGCCAGCAGCCCTGACAGGGGAGGGCAGCCCCAGCATTTT; CDR3 protein: CASSPDRGGQPQHF
D gene: TRBD2; J gene: TRBJ2-7; clone size: few; V gene: TRBV29-1; CDR3 DNA: TGCAGCGTGGGACTAGCGGACGAGCAGTACTTC; CDR3 protein: CSVGLADEQYF
D gene: TRBD1; J gene: TRBJ2-5; clone size: .; V gene: TRBV30; CDR3 DNA: TGTGCCTGGAACAGGGGGCTAAGAGGTGAAGAGACCCAGTACTTC; CDR3 protein: CAWNRGLRGEETQYF
D gene: .; J gene: TRBJ1-2; clone size: .; V gene: TRBV27; CDR3 DNA: TGTGCCAGCAGGTCACAGGGCAAGAACTATGGCTACACCTTC; CDR3 protein: CASRSQGKNYGYTF
D gene: .; J gene: TRBJ1-2; clone size: .; V gene: TRBV20-1; CDR3 DNA: TGCAGTGCTAGTCCAGGGAACTATGGCTACACCTTC; CDR3 protein: CSASPGNYGYTF
D gene: .; J gene: TRBJ2-2; clone size: once; V gene: TRBV4-3; CDR3 DNA: TGCGCCAGCAGCCGCGACCGAGGGCGGGAGCTGTTTTTT; CDR3 protein: CASSRDRGRELFF
D gene: TRBD1; J gene: TRBJ1-5; clone size: .; V gene: TRBV7-2; CDR3 DNA: TGTGCCAGCAGCTTAGGTGGACAGGGAAGGGCTCAGCCCCAGCATTTT; CDR3 protein: CASSLGGQGRAQPQHF
D gene: .; J gene: TRBJ2-6; clone size: .; V gene: TRBV28; CDR3 DNA: TGTGCCAGCAGGACCGGAGACGCTGGGGCCAACGTCCTGACTTTC; CDR3 protein: CASRTGDAGANVLTF
D gene: TRBD2; J gene: TRBJ2-2; clone size: .; V gene: TRBV4-1; CDR3 DNA: TGCGCCAGCAGCCAAGGCGGGGGTAGTTCCGGGGAGCTGTTTTTT; CDR3 protein: CASSQGGGSSGELFF
D gene: TRBD1; J gene: TRBJ2-7; clone size: .; V gene: TRBV28; CDR3 DNA: TGTGCCAGCTACCGGGACAGGGATTACGAGCAGTACTTC; CDR3 protein: CASYRDRDYEQYF
D gene: .; J gene: TRBJ2-2; clone size: .; V gene: TRBV28; CDR3 DNA: TGTGCCAGCAGTCCCCTCGGTGGCACCGGGGAGCTGTTTTTT; CDR3 protein: CASSPLGGTGELFF
D gene: .; J gene: TRBJ2-2; clone size: .; V gene: TRBV5-1; CDR3 DNA: TGCGCCAGCAGCTTGGATGGTCGGGTCACCGGGGAGCTGTTTTTT; CDR3 protein: CASSLDGRVTGELFF
D gene: .; J gene: TRBJ1-4; clone size: few; V gene: TRBV5-1; CDR3 DNA: TGCGCCAGCAGACCCTCCGGAGGTGAAAAACTGTTTTTT; CDR3 protein: CASRPSGGEKLFF
D gene: .; J gene: TRBJ1-1; clone size: few; V gene: TRBV5-1; CDR3 DNA: TGCGCCAGCAGCTTGGAGCAGGGCGGCACTGAAGCTTTCTTT; CDR3 protein: CASSLEQGGTEAFF
D gene: .; J gene: TRBJ2-7; clone size: .; V gene: TRBV11-2; CDR3 DNA: TGTGCCAGCAGCCCATCCTACGAGCAGTACTTC; CDR3 protein: CASSPSYEQYF
D gene: TRBD1; J gene: TRBJ2-2; clone size: .; V gene: TRBV29-1; CDR3 DNA: TGCAGCGTTGGACAGGGGGCGTTTGGCGGGGAGCTGTTTTTT; CDR3 protein: CSVGQGAFGGELFF
D gene: TRBD1; J gene: TRBJ1-4; clone size: .; V gene: TRBV30; CDR3 DNA: TGTGCCTGGAGTGGCGACAGGGCCGGGGGTGAAAAACTGTTTTTT; CDR3 protein: CAWSGDRAGGEKLFF
D gene: .; J gene: TRBJ1-5; clone size: .; V gene: TRBV2; CDR3 DNA: TGTGCCAGCAAGGCGGGGGCCGATAGCAATCAGCCCCAGCATTTT; CDR3 protein: CASKAGADSNQPQHF
D gene: TRBD2; J gene: TRBJ2-7; clone size: .; V gene: TRBV28; CDR3 DNA: TGTGCCAGCAATTACGGCGGGAGCACCTACGAGCAGTACTTC; CDR3 protein: CASNYGGSTYEQYF
D gene: TRBD1; J gene: TRBJ1-5; clone size: .; V gene: TRBV7-2; CDR3 DNA: TGTGCCAGCAGCCTCGCAGGGACAGGGGTGAGCCAGCCCCAGCATTTT; CDR3 protein: CASSLAGTGVSQPQHF